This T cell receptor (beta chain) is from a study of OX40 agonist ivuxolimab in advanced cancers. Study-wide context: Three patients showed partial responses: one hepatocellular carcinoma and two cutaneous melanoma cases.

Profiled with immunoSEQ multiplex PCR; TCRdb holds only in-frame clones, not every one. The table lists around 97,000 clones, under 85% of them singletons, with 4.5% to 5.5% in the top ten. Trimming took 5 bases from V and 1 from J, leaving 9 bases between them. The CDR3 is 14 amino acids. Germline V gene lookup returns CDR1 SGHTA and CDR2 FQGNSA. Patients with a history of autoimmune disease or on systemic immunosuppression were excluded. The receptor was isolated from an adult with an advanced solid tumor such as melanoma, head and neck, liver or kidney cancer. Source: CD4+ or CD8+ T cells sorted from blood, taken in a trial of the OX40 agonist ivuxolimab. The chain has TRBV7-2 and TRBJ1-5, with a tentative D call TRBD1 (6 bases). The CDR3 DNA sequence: TGTGCCAGCAGCACGGACAGCAGCAATCAGCCCCAGCATTTT. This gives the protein CASSTDSSNQPQHF. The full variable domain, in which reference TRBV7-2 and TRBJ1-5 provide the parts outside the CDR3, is GAGVSQSPSNKVTEKGKDVELRCDPISGHTALYWYRQSLGQGLEFLIYFQGNSAPDKSGLPSDRFSAERTGGSVSTLTIQRTQQEDSAVYLCASSTDSSNQPQHFGDGTRLSIL.